In its sample, the clone carrying this TCR beta chain was seen once. This sample is part of a study of somatic mutations in cytotoxic T cells in rheumatoid arthritis. In germline, CDR1 is MNHEY, CDR2 SMNVEV (reference sequence). Trimming stripped 9 bases from V and 0 bases from J, with 18 bases between. The CDR3 totals 17 residues. Only in-frame clones appear in the TCRdb table, and some are missing; sequencing was by immunoSEQ multiplex PCR. The sample carries about 15,000 clones, more than 65% recorded once. The TCR originated in an adult with rheumatoid arthritis. The sequencing input was CD8+ T cells sorted from blood. J is TRBJ1-6 and V is TRBV27; D not resolved. DNA of the CDR3: TGTGCCAGACGGAAAACAGCGGAGCACTCCTATAATTCACCCCTCCACTTT. Its protein product is CARRKTAEHSYNSPLHF.